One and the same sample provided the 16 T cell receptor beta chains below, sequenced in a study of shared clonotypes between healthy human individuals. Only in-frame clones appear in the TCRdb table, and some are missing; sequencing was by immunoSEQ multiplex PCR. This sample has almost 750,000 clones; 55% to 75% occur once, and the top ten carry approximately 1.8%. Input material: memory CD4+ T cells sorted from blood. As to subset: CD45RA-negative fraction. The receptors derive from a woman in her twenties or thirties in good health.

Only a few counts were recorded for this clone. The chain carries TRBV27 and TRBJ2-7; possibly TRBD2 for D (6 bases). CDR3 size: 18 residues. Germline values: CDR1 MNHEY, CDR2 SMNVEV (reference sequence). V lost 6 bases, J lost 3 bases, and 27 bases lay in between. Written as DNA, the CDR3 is TGTGCCAGCAGCCCGTTATGGGGATGGGGGGAGTTGGACTACGAGCAGTACTTC. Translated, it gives CASSPLWGWGELDYEQYF.

The CDR3 protein is CASSLVRGFEAFF. CDR3 DNA: TGTGCCAGCAGCTTAGTGCGCGGGTTTGAAGCTTTCTTT. This sequence joins TRBV7-9 and TRBJ1-1; no definite D call. V lost 1 base and J lost 7, with 10 bases in between. The CDR3 totals 13 residues. Germline-derived CDR1 and CDR2 are SEHNR and FQNEAQ (reference sequence).

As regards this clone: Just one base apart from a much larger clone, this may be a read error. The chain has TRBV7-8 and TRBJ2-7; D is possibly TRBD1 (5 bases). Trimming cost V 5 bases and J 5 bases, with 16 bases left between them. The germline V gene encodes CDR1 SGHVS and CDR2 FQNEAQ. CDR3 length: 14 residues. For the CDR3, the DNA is TGTGCCAGCAGCAGGAATCACCCAGGGAACGAGCAGTACTTC. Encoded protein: CASSRNHPGNEQYF.

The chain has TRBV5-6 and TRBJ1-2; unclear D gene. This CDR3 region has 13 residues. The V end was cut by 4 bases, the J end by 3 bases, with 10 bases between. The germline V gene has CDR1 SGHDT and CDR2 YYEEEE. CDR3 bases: TGTGCCAGCAGCCCGGACGGCGACTATGGCTACACCTTC. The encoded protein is CASSPDGDYGYTF.

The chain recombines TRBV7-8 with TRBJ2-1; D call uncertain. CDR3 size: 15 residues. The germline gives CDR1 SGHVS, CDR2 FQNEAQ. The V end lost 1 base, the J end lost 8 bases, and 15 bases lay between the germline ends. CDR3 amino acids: CASSLVVSGTDEQFF. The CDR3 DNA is TGTGCCAGCAGCTTAGTTGTTTCTGGAACCGATGAGCAGTTCTTC.

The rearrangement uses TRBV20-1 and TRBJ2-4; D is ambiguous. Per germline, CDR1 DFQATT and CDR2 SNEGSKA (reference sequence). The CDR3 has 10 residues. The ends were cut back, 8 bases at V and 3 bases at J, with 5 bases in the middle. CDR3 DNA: TGCAGTAGTTTCAAAAACATTCAGTACTTC. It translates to CSSFKNIQYF.

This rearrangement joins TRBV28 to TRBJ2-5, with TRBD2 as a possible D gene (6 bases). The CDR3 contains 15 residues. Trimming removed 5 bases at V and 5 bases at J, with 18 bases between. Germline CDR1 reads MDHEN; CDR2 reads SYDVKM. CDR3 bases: TGTGCCAGCAGTATGGGGGGAGGTTTGGGCGAGACCCAGTACTTC. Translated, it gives CASSMGGGLGETQYF. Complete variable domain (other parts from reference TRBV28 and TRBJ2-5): DVKVTQSSRYLVKRTGEKVFLECVQDMDHENMFWYRQDPGLGLRLIYFSYDVKMKEKGDIPEGYSVSREKKERFSLILESASTNQTSMYLCASSMGGGLGETQYFGPGTRLLVL.

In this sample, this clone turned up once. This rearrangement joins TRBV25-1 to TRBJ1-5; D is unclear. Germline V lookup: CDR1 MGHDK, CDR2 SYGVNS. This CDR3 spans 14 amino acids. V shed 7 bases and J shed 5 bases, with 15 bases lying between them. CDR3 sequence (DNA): TGTGCCAGCACCCGGTGGGAGGTTTATCAGCCCCAGCATTTT. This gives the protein CASTRWEVYQPQHF.

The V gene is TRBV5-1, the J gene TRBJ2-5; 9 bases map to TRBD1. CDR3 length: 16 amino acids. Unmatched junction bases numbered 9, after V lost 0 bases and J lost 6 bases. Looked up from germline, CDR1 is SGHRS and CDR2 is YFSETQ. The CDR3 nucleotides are TGCGCCAGCAGCTTGGACGGGACAGGGATCTTAAAGACCCAGTACTTC. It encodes CASSLDGTGILKTQYF.

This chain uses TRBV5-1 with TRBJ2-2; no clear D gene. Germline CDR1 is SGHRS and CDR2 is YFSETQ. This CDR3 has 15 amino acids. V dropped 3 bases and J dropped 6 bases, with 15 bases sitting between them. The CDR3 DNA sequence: TGCGCCAGCAGCTCCCCCTCCCGAGTGGCCGGGGAGCTGTTTTTT. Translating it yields CASSSPSRVAGELFF.

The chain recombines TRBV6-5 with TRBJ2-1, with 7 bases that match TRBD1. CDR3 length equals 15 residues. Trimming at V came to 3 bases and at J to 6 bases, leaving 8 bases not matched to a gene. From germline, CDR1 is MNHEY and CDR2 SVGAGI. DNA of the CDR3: TGTGCCAGCAGTTATACAGGGGAATTGATCAATGAGCAGTTCTTC. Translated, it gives CASSYTGELINEQFF.

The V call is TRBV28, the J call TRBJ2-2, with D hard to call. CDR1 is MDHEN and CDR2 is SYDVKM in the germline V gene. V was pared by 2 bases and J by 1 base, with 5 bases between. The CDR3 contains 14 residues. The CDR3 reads CASSLRWNTGELFF. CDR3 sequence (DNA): TGTGCCAGCAGTTTACGCTGGAACACCGGGGAGCTGTTTTTT.

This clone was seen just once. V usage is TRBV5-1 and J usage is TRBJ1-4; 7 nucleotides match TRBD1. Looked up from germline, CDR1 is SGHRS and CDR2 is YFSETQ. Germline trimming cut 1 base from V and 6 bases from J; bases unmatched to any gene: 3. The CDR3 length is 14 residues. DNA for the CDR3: TGCGCCAGCAGCTTGCAGGGGGTGCATGAAAAACTGTTTTTT. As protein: CASSLQGVHEKLFF.

In DNA, the CDR3 is TGTGCCAGCCAAAGGACTCAAGACAATGAGCAGTTCTTC. Translation: CASQRTQDNEQFF. The rearrangement uses TRBV27 and TRBJ2-1; D might be TRBD2 (5 bases). V lost 8 bases, J lost 5 bases, and 13 bases lay in between. Looked up from germline, CDR1 is MNHEY and CDR2 is SMNVEV (reference sequence). CDR3 length: 13 residues.

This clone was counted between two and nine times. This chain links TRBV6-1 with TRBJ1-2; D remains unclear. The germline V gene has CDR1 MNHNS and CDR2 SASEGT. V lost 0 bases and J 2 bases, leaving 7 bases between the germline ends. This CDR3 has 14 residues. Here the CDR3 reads CASSEATQNYGYTF. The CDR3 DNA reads TGTGCCAGCAGTGAAGCTACCCAAAACTATGGCTACACCTTC.

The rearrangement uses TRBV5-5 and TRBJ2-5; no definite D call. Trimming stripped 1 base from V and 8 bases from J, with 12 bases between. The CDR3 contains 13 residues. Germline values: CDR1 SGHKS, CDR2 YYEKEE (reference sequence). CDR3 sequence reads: CASSLHYEITQYF. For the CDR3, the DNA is TGTGCCAGCAGCTTGCACTACGAGATTACCCAGTACTTC.